This T cell receptor (beta chain) was captured by sequencing in a study of blood T cells in healthy people across ages (dated by TCRdb to about 2015). Describing the broader study: In model experiments, template switching captured about one uniquely barcoded TCR beta cDNA molecule for every two T cells. The donors were divided into four age groups: young (average approximately 17 years), middle-aged (approximately 39), aged (about 56) and long-lived (about 84). Using deep sequencing normalized with unique cDNA molecular identifiers, the study measured how TCR beta repertoire diversity changes with age. The study analyzed two additional independent replicas of 1 million unique cDNA reads from the same blood draw for two donors, one aged 18 to 30 and one aged 80 or older. To avoid experimental bias, donors of different ages were randomly spread across the sequencing lanes. Broader findings and caveats from the paper: The CMV infection status of donors was not known, potentially confounding age-related changes in expanded clonotypes. The percentage of naive T cells measured by flow cytometry correlated strongly with observed TCR beta diversity. Because profiling used bulk unsorted PBMCs, naive and antigen-experienced compartments could not be compared conclusively. As age increased, observed TCR beta diversity per million T cells dropped in a roughly linear way, and a significant reduction was already evident by age roughly 40. Total diversity estimates from one million sequenced T cells were considered lower bounds and underestimates. Compared with the aged group, the long-lived group had more naive CD4+ T cells, fewer expanded clones and increased TCR diversity, a pattern suggesting age selection.

This clonotype appeared many times. Its antigen is still unknown. Base qualities were left out, and no much larger clone turns up one base away. The donors were 40 or so Caucasian individuals from Russia, aged roughly 6 to 90 years, who were systemically healthy. Each donor gave approximately 9.3 milliliters of peripheral blood, collected into EDTA-treated Vacutainer tubes. Ficoll-Paque density-gradient centrifugation was used to isolate PBMCs, with at least 7 million per sample. Trizol reagent was used to extract total RNA from the PBMCs, yielding at least 5.5 micrograms per sample. For every donor, flow cytometry on a PBMC aliquot measured the percentage of naive CD45RAhigh/CD27high T cells. The library was obtained by 5' RACE. TCRdb records Illumina HiSeq 2500 as the sequencer. A second PCR of roughly 6 to 11 cycles was performed with a sample-barcoded 5' primer and a J-beta primer mix. A template-switch 5' adaptor carrying 12 random nucleotides introduced a unique molecular identifier onto each TCR beta cDNA molecule. Each sample yielded at least 2.5 million CDR3-containing paired-end reads. First-strand cDNA was synthesized from all RNA with the Mint cDNA synthesis kit, primed by a TRBC-specific oligonucleotide. Following uracil-DNA glycosylase treatment, all cDNA underwent a first 18-cycle PCR with the universal primers M1SS and BC2_uni_R. On the study's bioinformatics: Normalization of each sample was performed by random selection of 1 million high-quality reads, each carrying a distinct molecular identifier. Reads with shared molecular identifiers were discarded instead of being binned into consensus sequences. MiTCR, set to a Q25 quality threshold and the strictest error-elimination algorithm, was used for CDR3 identification, clonotype clustering and error correction. A nonparametric unseen species model using Euler transformation provided a lower-bound estimate of total TCR beta diversity. TCRdb applied fastp at Q25 and MiXCR to the public reads, then kept only in-frame beta chains. Rows matching on CDR3 protein sequence are summarized as one entry with the most common DNA and genes. These V and J calls originate from TCRdb's pipeline instead of the authors' own analysis. This sample holds 1 million to 1.2 million distinct CDR3 sequences; roughly two fifths were observed only once. 10% to 15% of the sample goes to the ten largest clones.

Taken from the germline V gene (reference sequence), the CDR1 and CDR2 loops are LGHDT and YNNKEL. V gives up 1 base and J gives up 4 bases, and the segment between their germline ends measures 4 bases. The CDR3 starts with the cysteine, ends with the phenylalanine, and has 12 residues. Only the CDR3 part of the read is kept: 36 bases, read in frame from the first base. This TCR was sampled from a man in his late teens or twenties in good health. The sequenced sample was blood. The sequence is built from TRBV3-1 and TRBJ1-2, with the D gene not confidently named. CDR3 sequence: CASSQAVYGYTF. Here is the DNA: TGTGCCAGCAGCCAAGCGGTCTATGGCTACACCTTC.